The sequence of this TCR beta chain was determined in a study of beta chain features in type 1 diabetes. Study results and caveats: People with Type 1 diabetes carried modestly yet significantly shorter TCRB CDR3s in all four CD4+ subsets.

Notes on this clone: Its target is not known.

CDR3 length equals 15 residues. Germline-derived CDR1 and CDR2 are SGHTA and FQGNSA. Trimming cost V 4 bases and J 4 bases; bases outside gene matches: 3. Expressed TCRB transcripts were sequenced, since all the RNA that had been isolated was reverse transcribed. The protocol was immunoSEQ multiplex PCR, while the TCRdb copy is restricted to in-frame clones and leaves out a portion. The sample contains hundreds of thousands of clones, roughly 13% of which appear only once. V usage is TRBV7-2 and J usage is TRBJ2-3, with TRBD1 matching 12 bases. This sequence originates from a man aged 18-30 years with type 1 diabetes. The sample was naive CD4+ T cells from blood. The DNA of the CDR3 is TGTGCCAGCAGCTCCCGGGACAGGGGGCCAGATACGCAGTATTTT. Its protein product is CASSSRDRGPDTQYF.